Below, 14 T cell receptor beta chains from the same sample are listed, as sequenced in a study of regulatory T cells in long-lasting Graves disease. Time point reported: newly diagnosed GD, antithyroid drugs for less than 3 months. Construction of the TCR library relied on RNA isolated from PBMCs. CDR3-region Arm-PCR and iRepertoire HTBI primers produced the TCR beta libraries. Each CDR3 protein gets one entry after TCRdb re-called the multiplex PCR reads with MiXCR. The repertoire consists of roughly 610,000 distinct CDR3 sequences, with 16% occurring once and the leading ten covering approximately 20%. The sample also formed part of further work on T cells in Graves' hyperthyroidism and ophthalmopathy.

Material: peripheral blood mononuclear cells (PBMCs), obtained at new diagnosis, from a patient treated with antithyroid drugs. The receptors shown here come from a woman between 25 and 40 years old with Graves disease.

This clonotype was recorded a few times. CDR3 nucleotide sequence: TGTGCCACCAGTGATACTGACTCGAGGGCCAAAAACATTCAGTACTTC. Its protein product is CATSDTDSRAKNIQYF. The chain joins TRBV24-1 to TRBJ2-4; no clear D. The CDR3 length is 16 residues. Germline V gives CDR1 KGHDR, CDR2 SFDVKD. V was shortened by 3 bases and J by 1 base, with 12 bases between the two germline ends.

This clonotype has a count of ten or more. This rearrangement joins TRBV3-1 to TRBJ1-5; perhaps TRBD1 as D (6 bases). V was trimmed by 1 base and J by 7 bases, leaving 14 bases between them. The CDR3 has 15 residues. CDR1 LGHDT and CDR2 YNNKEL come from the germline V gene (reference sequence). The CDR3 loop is CASSQVAGARQPQHF. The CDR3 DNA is TGTGCCAGCAGCCAAGTAGCAGGGGCCAGGCAGCCCCAGCATTTT.

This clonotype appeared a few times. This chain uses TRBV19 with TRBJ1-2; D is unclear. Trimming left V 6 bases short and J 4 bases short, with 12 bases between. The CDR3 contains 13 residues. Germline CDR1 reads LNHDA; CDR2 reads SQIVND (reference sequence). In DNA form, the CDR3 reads TGTGCCAGTAGAAGTGGCGGCACCTATGGCTACACCTTC. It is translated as CASRSGGTYGYTF.

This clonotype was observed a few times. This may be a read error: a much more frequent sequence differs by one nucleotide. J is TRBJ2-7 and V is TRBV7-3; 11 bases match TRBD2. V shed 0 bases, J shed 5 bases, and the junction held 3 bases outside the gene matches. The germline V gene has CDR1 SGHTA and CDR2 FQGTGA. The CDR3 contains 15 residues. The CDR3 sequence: CASSLTGLAAHEQYF. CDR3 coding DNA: TGTGCCAGCAGCTTAACGGGACTAGCGGCCCACGAGCAGTACTTC. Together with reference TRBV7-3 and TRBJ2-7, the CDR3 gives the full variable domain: GAGVSQTPSNKVTEKGKYVELRCDPISGHTALYWYRQSLGQGPEFLIYFQGTGAADDSGLPNDRFFAVRPEGSVSTLKIQRTERGDSAVYLCASSLTGLAAHEQYFGPGTRLTVT.

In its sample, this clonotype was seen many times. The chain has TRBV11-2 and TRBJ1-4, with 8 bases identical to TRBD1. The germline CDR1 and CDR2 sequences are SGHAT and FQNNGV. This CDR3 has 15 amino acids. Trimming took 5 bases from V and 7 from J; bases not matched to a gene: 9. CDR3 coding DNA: TGTGCCAGCAGCGTCAGGGCAGGGGGCGTTGAAAAACTGTTTTTT. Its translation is CASSVRAGGVEKLFF.

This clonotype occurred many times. The CDR3 sequence is CSARTSEGYNEQFF. The CDR3 nucleotides read TGCAGTGCCAGGACTAGCGAGGGGTACAATGAGCAGTTCTTC. The chain has TRBV20-1 and TRBJ2-1; 9 nucleotides line up with TRBD2. Germline assignment: CDR1 DFQATT and CDR2 SNEGSKA (reference sequence). The junction had 7 bases not matched to a gene; V was cut back by 6 bases and J by 4 bases. The CDR3 extends over 14 amino acids.

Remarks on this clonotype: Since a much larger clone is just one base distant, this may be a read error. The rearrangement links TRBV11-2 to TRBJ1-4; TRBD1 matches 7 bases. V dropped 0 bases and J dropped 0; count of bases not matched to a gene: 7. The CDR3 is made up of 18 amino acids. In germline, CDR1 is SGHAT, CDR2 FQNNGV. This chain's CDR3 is CASSLDGTALATNEKLFF. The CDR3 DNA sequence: TGTGCCAGCAGCTTAGATGGGACAGCCCTCGCAACTAATGAAAAACTGTTTTTT.

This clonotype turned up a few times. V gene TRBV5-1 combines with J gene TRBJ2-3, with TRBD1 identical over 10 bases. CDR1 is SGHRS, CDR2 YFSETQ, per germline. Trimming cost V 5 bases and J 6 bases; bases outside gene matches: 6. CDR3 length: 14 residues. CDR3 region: CASRPGQGIDTQYF. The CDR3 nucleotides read TGCGCCAGCAGACCGGGACAGGGGATTGATACGCAGTATTTT.

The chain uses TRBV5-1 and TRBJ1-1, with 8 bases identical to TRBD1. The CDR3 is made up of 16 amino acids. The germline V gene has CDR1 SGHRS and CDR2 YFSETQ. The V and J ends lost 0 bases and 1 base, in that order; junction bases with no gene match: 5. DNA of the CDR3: TGCGCCAGCAGCTTGGCCGCCCAGGGGGCGAACACTGAAGCTTTCTTT. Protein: CASSLAAQGANTEAFF.

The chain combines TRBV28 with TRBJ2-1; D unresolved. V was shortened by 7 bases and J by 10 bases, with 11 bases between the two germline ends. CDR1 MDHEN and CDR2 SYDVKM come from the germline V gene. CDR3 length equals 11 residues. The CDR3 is CASTTLREQFF. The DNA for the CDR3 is TGTGCCAGCACCACCTTAAGGGAGCAGTTCTTC.

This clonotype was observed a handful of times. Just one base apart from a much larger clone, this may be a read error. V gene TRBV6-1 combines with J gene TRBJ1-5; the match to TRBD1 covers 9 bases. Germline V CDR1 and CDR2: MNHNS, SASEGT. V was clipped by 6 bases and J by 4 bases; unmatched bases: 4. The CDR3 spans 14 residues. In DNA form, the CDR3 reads TGTGCCAGCAGGCCCGGGACAGGGAATCAGCCCCAGCATTTT. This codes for CASRPGTGNQPQHF.

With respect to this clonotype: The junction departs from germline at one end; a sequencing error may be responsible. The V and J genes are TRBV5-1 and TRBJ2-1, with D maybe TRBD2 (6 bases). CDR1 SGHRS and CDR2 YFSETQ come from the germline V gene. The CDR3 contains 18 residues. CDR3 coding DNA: TGCGCCGGCAGCCCGGGGATGGTTGGGACTTTACGGCACAATGAGCAGTTCTTC. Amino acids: CAGSPGMVGTLRHNEQFF.

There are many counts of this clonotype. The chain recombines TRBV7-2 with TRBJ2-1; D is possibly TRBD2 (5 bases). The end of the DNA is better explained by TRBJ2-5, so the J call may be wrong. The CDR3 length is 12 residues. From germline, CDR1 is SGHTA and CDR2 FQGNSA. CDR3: CASSSPGVTQYF. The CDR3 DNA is TGTGCCAGCAGCTCCCCCGGGGTGACCCAGTACTTC.

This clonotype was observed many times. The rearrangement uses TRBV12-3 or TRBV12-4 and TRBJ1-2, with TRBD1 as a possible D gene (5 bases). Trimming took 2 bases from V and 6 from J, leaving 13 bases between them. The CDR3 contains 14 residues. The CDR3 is CASSLRGRRDGYTF. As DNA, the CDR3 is TGTGCCAGCAGTTTACGGGGACGGAGGGATGGCTACACCTTC.